These T cell receptor beta chains were read from a single sample in a study of cytomegalovirus exposure and HLA in healthy donors. The protocol was immunoSEQ multiplex PCR, while the TCRdb copy is restricted to in-frame clones and leaves out a portion. The data show under 200,000 clones, approximately 77% seen once. Specimen: PBMCs. These receptors originate from a man between 18 and 29 years old in good health and CMV-seronegative. The CDR3 runs from the conserved cysteine through the conserved F or W. Fields, in order: CDR3 length, V gene, J gene, clone size, CDR3 protein. Only some rows state a clone size, as once, few, many or a class for expanded clones.

length: 13; V: TRBV19; J: TRBJ2-2; size: .; CDR3: CASSIRDTGELFF
length: 14; V: TRBV7-2; J: TRBJ2-2; size: few; CDR3: CASSPRQYTGELFF
length: 12; V: TRBV30; J: TRBJ2-5; size: few; CDR3: CAWRVRGETQYF
length: 14; V: TRBV27; J: TRBJ2-7; size: few; CDR3: CASSLWTGSYEQYF
length: 14; V: TRBV27; J: TRBJ2-2; size: few; CDR3: CASGATGFPGELFF
length: 13; V: TRBV7-2; J: TRBJ1-2; size: .; CDR3: CASSQGVLYGYTF
length: 13; V: TRBV27; J: TRBJ1-2; size: .; CDR3: CASSFPGGYGYTF
length: 13; V: TRBV7-2; J: TRBJ2-5; size: .; CDR3: CASSYSLLETQYF
length: 15; V: TRBV5-1; J: TRBJ1-2; size: .; CDR3: CASSLDPTGNYGYTF
length: 14; V: TRBV5-1; J: TRBJ2-2; size: .; CDR3: CASRQSGGAGELFF
length: 13; V: TRBV9; J: TRBJ2-4; size: .; CDR3: CASSAQGADIQYF
length: 11; V: TRBV10-3; J: TRBJ2-7; size: .; CDR3: CATGLHYEQYF
length: 16; V: TRBV6-4; J: TRBJ2-1; size: once; CDR3: CASSDATSGDYNEQFF
length: 11; V: TRBV2; J: TRBJ2-1; size: .; CDR3: CASSYYNEQFF
length: 14; V: TRBV7-2; J: TRBJ1-1; size: .; CDR3: CASSGSRTVTEAFF
length: 16; V: TRBV27; J: TRBJ1-2; size: .; CDR3: CASRLGPGTEYYGYTF
length: 14; V: TRBV7-9; J: TRBJ1-1; size: .; CDR3: CASSLGGINTEAFF
length: 12; V: TRBV7-2; J: TRBJ2-1; size: many; CDR3: CASSLFSGEQFF